This T cell receptor beta chain was documented in a study of T-cell reconstitution after alpha-beta-depleted transplantation in children. Preparation of the TCRbeta library used unique molecular identifiers. TCRdb passed the PCR reads through MiXCR, listing each CDR3 protein once. In the table there are about 610,000 distinct CDR3 sequences, 27% of which are singletons. V lost 6 bases and J lost 5; bases outside the gene matches: 6. The CDR3 is 13 residues long. The germline V gene encodes CDR1 SQVTM and CDR2 ANQGSEA. The receptor comes from a boy in the first two years of life with Wiskott-Aldrich syndrome, due to receive a stem cell transplant. This rearrangement joins TRBV29-1 to TRBJ2-2; 7 nucleotides agree with TRBD2. Sequences were derived from PBMCs, sampled before TCRalphabeta/CD19-depleted stem cell transplant. The CDR3 here is CSVSGMGTGELFF. In DNA form, the CDR3 reads TGCAGCGTCAGCGGGATGGGGACCGGGGAGCTGTTTTTT.